Each of the 12 T cell receptor beta chains below was sequenced from the same sample in a study of tumor and adjacent non-tumor tissue in lung cancer. A modified ARM-PCR protocol with three rounds of nested PCR amplified TCRbeta. TCRdb redid the calling of the multiplex PCR reads with MiXCR, one entry per CDR3 protein. The data show fewer than 85,000 distinct CDR3 sequences, less than 80% seen once. No cell sorting was done before RNA was extracted from the tissue. Sequenced input: lung tumor tissue. These receptors were collected from a man between 60 and 70 years old with non-small cell lung cancer.

About this clonotype: This may stem from a read error, because a much larger clone lies one nucleotide away. The chain joins TRBV11-2 to TRBJ2-3; D possibly corresponds to TRBD2 (6 bases). The V end was cut by 3 bases, the J end by 6 bases, with 16 bases between. The CDR3 loop spans 15 amino acids. Germline CDR1 is SGHAT and CDR2 is FQNNGV. The CDR3 protein is CASSFRDGGSDTQYF. CDR3 bases: TGTGCCAGCAGCTTTAGGGACGGGGGATCGGATACGCAGTATTTT.

V and J are TRBV6-6 and TRBJ2-6; D is ambiguous. Trimming stripped 6 bases from V and 16 bases from J, with 16 bases between. The CDR3 consists of 12 residues. Germline V lookup: CDR1 MNHNY, CDR2 SVGAGI (reference sequence). The CDR3 sequence is CASRSGVKVLTF. The DNA of the CDR3 is TGTGCCAGCAGGTCTGGGGTAAAAGTACTGACTTTC.

This clonotype was picked up a small number of times. V and J are TRBV5-4 and TRBJ1-5, with D uncertain. Trimming stripped 8 bases from V and 1 base from J, with 19 bases between. CDR1 is SGHNT and CDR2 is YYREEE in the germline V gene (reference sequence). The CDR3 has 16 amino acids. The CDR3 is CARGSDAGPSNQPQHF. The DNA for the CDR3 is TGTGCCAGGGGCTCCGACGCGGGCCCGAGCAATCAGCCCCAGCATTTT.

Only one count was recorded for this clonotype. This sequence joins TRBV6-6 and TRBJ2-3, with no clear D. This CDR3 has 16 residues. Germline V gene lookup returns CDR1 MNHNY and CDR2 SVGAGI (reference sequence). V lost 11 bases to trimming and J lost 0 bases, with 21 bases between them. CDR3 sequence (DNA): TGTGCCCGCACCCCGAAGAATATGGGGAGCACAGATACGCAGTATTTT. Translation: CARTPKNMGSTDTQYF.

A note on this clonotype: A read error is likely, as this CDR3 ends without the conserved phenylalanine or tryptophan. This chain joins TRBV11-1 and TRBJ2-7, with 8 bases that match TRBD2. Per germline, CDR1 SGHAT and CDR2 FQDESV (reference sequence). This CDR3 contains 15 residues. The CDR3 loop reads CASNLDRGGRYEQYL. CDR3 nucleotides: TGTGCCAGCAACTTAGACCGGGGGGGCCGCTACGAGCAGTACTTG.

This clonotype was detected many times. V is TRBV5-4 and J is TRBJ2-1; 10 bases align to TRBD2. The V segment lost 4 bases and the J segment 6 bases; nucleotides outside the gene matches: 7. CDR3 length: 15 amino acids. Germline CDR1 SGHNT, CDR2 YYREEE (reference sequence). The CDR3 DNA is TGTGCCAGCAGCCCACTAGCGGGACGTTTCAATGAGCAGTTCTTC. Translation gives CASSPLAGRFNEQFF.

For this clonotype: Germline and junction disagree at one end, which may indicate a read error. J is TRBJ1-3 and V is TRBV7-9; a weak D match, TRBD1 (5 bases). Germline loops: CDR1 SEHNR, CDR2 FQNEAQ (reference sequence). The CDR3 is 15 amino acids. Written as DNA, the CDR3 is TGTGTCAGCAGCCCACAGTCCACAGGAGGTAACACCATATATTTT. Translated: CVSSPQSTGGNTIYF.

This sequence joins TRBV13 and TRBJ2-1; 7 nucleotides align to TRBD2. Germline CDR1 PRHDT, CDR2 FYEKMQ (reference sequence). The CDR3 has 18 residues. After removal of 7 bases from V and 0 bases from J, the junction contained 15 bases not matched to a gene. The CDR3 DNA follows: TGTGCCAGCACCCCGGGACTACCCGACCGCGGCTCCTACAATGAGCAGTTCTTC. Its protein is CASTPGLPDRGSYNEQFF.

As concerns this clonotype: One end of the junction varies from germline; a read error may be responsible. The V gene is TRBV5-5, the J gene TRBJ2-1, with D perhaps matching TRBD2 (5 bases). Germline V CDR1 and CDR2: SGHKS, YYEKEE (reference sequence). This CDR3 is built from 13 residues. CDR3 sequence (DNA): TGTGCCATCAGCTTGGGAAGGGAGCGGGAGCAGTTCTTC. It is translated as CAISLGREREQFF.

As for this clonotype: A much larger clone lies a single base off, so this may be a read error. The DNA of the CDR3 is TGTTCCTGGAATGGGGGGACGGCCAAAAACATTCAGTACTTC. This codes for CSWNGGTAKNIQYF. The chain combines TRBV30 with TRBJ2-4, with D tentatively TRBD2 (6 bases). Per germline, CDR1 GTSNPN and CDR2 SVGIG (reference sequence). The CDR3 sequence is 14 residues long.

With respect to this clonotype: An end of the junction does not agree with germline; a read error may underlie this. The chain carries TRBV7-9 and TRBJ1-2, with D perhaps matching TRBD1 (5 bases). The CDR3 loop spans 17 amino acids. Germline-derived CDR1 and CDR2 are SEHNR and FQNEAQ (reference sequence). The CDR3 sequence: CARSLATGSGSRYGYTF. The CDR3 nucleotides are TGTGCCAGGAGCTTAGCAACAGGCTCCGGGTCGCGCTATGGCTACACCTTC.

This sequence joins TRBV28 and TRBJ2-7, with D possibly TRBD1 on 5 matching bases. Germline CDR1 is MDHEN and CDR2 is SYDVKM. Trimming removed 6 bases at V and 3 bases at J, with 18 bases between. The CDR3 sequence is 15 residues long. CDR3 amino acids: CASRLRIDSFYEQYF. The DNA for the CDR3 is TGTGCCAGCAGATTACGGATCGACAGCTTCTACGAGCAGTACTTC.